This T cell receptor (beta chain) was obtained from a study of beta chain features in type 1 diabetes. The sequenced template was cDNA made from the entire isolated RNA. TCRdb's copy holds only in-frame clones and misses some; the assay was immunoSEQ multiplex PCR. The sample has 860,000 or so clones, about a sixth seen once. Findings and limits, study-wide: In all four CD4+ subsets, TCRB CDR3 length was significantly, moderately reduced in type 1 diabetes.

Points on this clone: Its antigen remains unidentified.

One heparinised draw, averaging about 0.11 L, was taken per donor. From germline, CDR1 is MNHEY and CDR2 SVGAGI. V dropped 6 bases and J dropped 15; count of bases not matched to a gene: 6. CDR3 size: 11 residues. The sample consisted of naive CD4+ T cells from blood. This receptor was taken from a woman aged 18-29 years in good health. The gene calls are TRBV6-5 and TRBJ2-1; TRBD1 matches 9 bases. This chain's CDR3 is CASRTGQGWFF. The CDR3 DNA reads as TGTGCCAGCAGGACGGGACAGGGTTGGTTCTTC.